The clone carrying this T cell receptor (beta chain) was seen a handful of times. Its target is unknown. Assay version v3.0 of immunoSEQ was used, and it was run at survey level. Data came from immunoSEQ multiplex PCR; TCRdb stores just in-frame clones and leaves some out. Of around 28,000 clones detected, just over 85% appear once; the ten largest clones hold less than 6%. The samples comprised about 1-10 million cryopreserved PBMC ahead of DNA extraction. The data were taken from a study of long-term antiretroviral therapy in people with HIV. Overall study findings and caveats: Within the repertoire, clones expanded before ART were dominant at all time points. ART adherence was not documented, and neither viral resistance nor therapy changes had any data.

This CDR3 region has 15 residues. Germline trimming cut 0 bases from V and 4 bases from J; bases unmatched to any gene: 4. Looked up from germline, CDR1 is LNHNV and CDR2 is YYDKDF (reference sequence). This TCR was recovered from a woman younger than 45 with HIV. The sequencing used unsorted PBMCs, collected 0.8 years after starting antiretroviral therapy. The rearrangement joins TRBV15 to TRBJ1-2, with 8 bases aligning to TRBD1. The CDR3 bases are TGTGCCACCAGCAGAGAGGGACAGGTGCCCTATGGCTACACCTTC. Translation: CATSREGQVPYGYTF.